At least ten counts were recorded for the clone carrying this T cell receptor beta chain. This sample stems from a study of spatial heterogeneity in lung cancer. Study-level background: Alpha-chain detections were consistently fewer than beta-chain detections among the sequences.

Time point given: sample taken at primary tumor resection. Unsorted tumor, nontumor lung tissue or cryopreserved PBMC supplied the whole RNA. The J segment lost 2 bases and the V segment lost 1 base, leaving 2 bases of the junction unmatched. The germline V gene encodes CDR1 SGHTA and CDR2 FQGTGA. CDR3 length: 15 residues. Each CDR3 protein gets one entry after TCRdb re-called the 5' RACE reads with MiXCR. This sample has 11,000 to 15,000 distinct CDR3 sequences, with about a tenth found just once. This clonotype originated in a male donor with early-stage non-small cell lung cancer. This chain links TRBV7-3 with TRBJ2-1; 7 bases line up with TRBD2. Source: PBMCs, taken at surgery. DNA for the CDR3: TGTGCCAGCAGCTTAAACGGACTAGCCTACAATGAGCAGTTCTTC. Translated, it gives CASSLNGLAYNEQFF.